One and the same sample provided the 8 T cell receptor beta chains below, sequenced in a study of T cell responses to AZD1222 COVID-19 vaccine. Clones were read by immunoSEQ multiplex PCR, and TCRdb kept only the in-frame ones, dropping some. This table has 150,000 to 200,000 clones, about nine tenths appearing once. The material sequenced was peripheral blood, taken on day 0 of AZD1222 vaccination. The receptors were gathered from an adult in good health.

The chain combines TRBV7-3 with TRBJ1-2; perhaps TRBD1 as D (6 bases). Germline V gives CDR1 SGHTA, CDR2 FQGTGA. The CDR3 extends over 17 amino acids. Trimming removed 5 bases at V and 5 bases at J, with 24 bases between. The CDR3 DNA follows: TGTGCCAGCAGCCCAACAGGGTTAGTGGACCGCGCGTATGGCTACACCTTC. It translates to CASSPTGLVDRAYGYTF.

The chain carries TRBV10-3 and TRBJ1-3; possibly TRBD1 for D (5 bases). Germline loops: CDR1 ENHRY, CDR2 SYGVKD. There are 14 residues in the CDR3. V was trimmed by 4 bases and J by 4 bases, leaving 11 bases between them. The CDR3 DNA reads TGTGCCATCAGTGCCGGGGGTTCCGGAAACACCATATATTTT. The encoded protein is CAISAGGSGNTIYF.

This chain connects TRBV2 to TRBJ1-6; the D gene is possibly TRBD1 (6 bases). The CDR3 spans 13 residues. V shed 5 bases and J shed 8 bases, with 10 bases lying between them. The germline CDR1 and CDR2 sequences are SNHLY and FYNNEI. The CDR3 loop reads CASSRGEDSPLHF. The DNA of the CDR3 is TGTGCCAGCAGTAGGGGGGAGGATTCACCCCTCCACTTT. Supplemented by reference TRBV2 and TRBJ1-6, the full variable domain reads EPEVTQTPSHQVTQMGQEVILRCVPISNHLYFYWYRQILGQKVEFLVSFYNNEISEKSEIFDDQFSVERPDGSNFTLKIRSTKLEDSAMYFCASSRGEDSPLHFGNGTRLTVT.

The V gene is TRBV10-1, the J gene TRBJ1-3; D possibly corresponds to TRBD1 (6 bases). CDR3 size: 12 residues. Per germline, CDR1 WNHNN and CDR2 SYGVQD (reference sequence). The V gene lost 8 bases and the J gene lost 4 bases, with 9 bases spanning the gap. CDR3 protein: CASLDRGNTIYF. DNA for the CDR3: TGCGCCAGCCTAGACAGGGGAAACACCATATATTTT.

The chain couples TRBV14 to TRBJ2-1; D remains ambiguous. CDR3 length equals 16 residues. Germline V lookup: CDR1 SGHDN, CDR2 FVKESK. V lost 0 bases to trimming and J lost 14 bases, with 23 bases between them. The DNA of the CDR3 is TGTGCCAGCAGCCAAGAGTTGGCCTCCCTACAACCACCGAAGTTCTTC. This translates into CASSQELASLQPPKFF. The full variable domain, completed using reference TRBV14 and TRBJ2-1, is EAGVTQFPSHSVIEKGQTVTLRCDPISGHDNLYWYRRVMGKEIKFLLHFVKESKQDESGMPNNRFLAERTGGTYSTLKVQPAELEDSGVYFCASSQELASLQPPKFFGPGTRLTVL.

The chain uses TRBV6-2 or TRBV6-3 and TRBJ2-7; 9 bases align to TRBD1. Trimming took 4 bases from V and 0 from J; bases not matched to a gene: 4. The CDR3 runs 15 residues. Germline CDR1 MNHEY, CDR2 SVGEGT. CDR3 sequence: CASSSDRGFSYEQYF. Written as DNA, the CDR3 is TGTGCCAGCAGTTCAGACAGGGGGTTCTCCTACGAGCAGTACTTC.

J is TRBJ2-2 and V is TRBV7-6; D might be TRBD2 (6 bases). Germline-derived CDR1 and CDR2 are SGHVS and FNYEAQ. This CDR3 is built from 16 residues. The germline V and J ends were trimmed by 6 bases and 10 bases, with 24 bases remaining between them. The CDR3 nucleotides read TGTGCCAGCAGTTTAAGGTTGGGCCAAGGCGGGGAGGAGCTGTTTTTT. This translates into CASSLRLGQGGEELFF.

The chain employs TRBV14 and TRBJ2-2; D remains unclear. The germline V gene encodes CDR1 SGHDN and CDR2 FVKESK. CDR3 length: 13 residues. The V end was cut by 0 bases, the J end by 7 bases, with 6 bases between. Here the CDR3 reads CASSQDRLGELFF. The DNA for the CDR3 is TGTGCCAGCAGCCAAGATCGTCTCGGGGAGCTGTTTTTT.